This section outlines one TCR beta chain sequence together with its context. This beta chain is off target for a library built for alpha chains, so its abundance means little. The CDR3 loop spans 13 amino acids. The V gene's germline CDR1 is GTSNPN and CDR2 SVGIG (reference sequence). V lost 2 bases and J lost 8, with 12 bases in between. MiXCR, run by TCRdb on the RT-PCR reads, gives a single entry per CDR3 protein. The table lists 450 or so distinct CDR3 sequences, approximately 53% of them singletons, with 6.5% to 8.5% in the top ten. The material sequenced was memory CD4+ T cells from salivary gland. This receptor was obtained from a female donor with primary Sjogren's syndrome. The genes are TRBV30 and TRBJ1-4; the D is unclear. The CDR3 nucleotides are TGTGCCTGGAGTTCCCAGTTGGGAGAAAAACTGTTTTTT. Its translation is CAWSSQLGEKLFF.